Shown below are 29 T cell receptor beta chains from a single sample sequenced in a study of blood T cell repertoires in COVID-19. The protocol was immunoSEQ multiplex PCR, while the TCRdb copy is restricted to in-frame clones and leaves out a portion. This table has 310,000 or so clones, around 84% appearing once. Source material: peripheral blood. The origin of the receptors is a man aged 70 or older with acute or convalescent COVID-19.

The gene calls are TRBV12-3 or TRBV12-4 and TRBJ1-6; D remains ambiguous. The V gene lost 3 bases and the J gene lost 9 bases, with 9 bases spanning the gap. The CDR3 runs 13 residues. The CDR3 DNA follows: TGTGCCAGCAGTTTCCAGGTTGTTTCACCCCTCCACTTT. It is translated as CASSFQVVSPLHF.

This sequence joins TRBV7-2 and TRBJ1-6; tentative D call: TRBD1 (5 bases). The germline V gene encodes CDR1 SGHTA and CDR2 FQGNSA. This CDR3 comprises 14 residues. Between the trimmed V and J ends, which lost 0 bases and 7 bases, there was a span of 7 bases. The DNA for the CDR3 is TGTGCCAGCAGCTTAGCAGGGGTCAATTCACCCCTCCACTTT. It translates to CASSLAGVNSPLHF.

The chain carries TRBV9 and TRBJ1-1, with 8 nucleotides matching TRBD1. The CDR3 has 15 residues. With 2 bases clipped from V and 4 bases from J, the junction kept 7 bases outside the gene matches. Germline V gene data show CDR1 as SGDLS and CDR2 as YYNGEE. The CDR3 DNA follows: TGTGCCAGCAGCGTTATGACAGGGGTGGCCACTGAAGCTTTCTTT. It specifies CASSVMTGVATEAFF. Combining the CDR3 with reference TRBV9 and TRBJ1-1 gives the whole variable domain DSGVTQTPKHLITATGQRVTLRCSPRSGDLSVYWYQQSLDQGLQFLIQYYNGEERAKGNILERFSAQQFPDLHSELNLSSLELGDSALYFCASSVMTGVATEAFFGQGTRLTVV.

The rearrangement joins TRBV6-5 to TRBJ1-6; TRBD1 might be the D (5 bases). CDR1 MNHEY and CDR2 SVGAGI come from the germline V gene. V was shortened by 7 bases and J by 7 bases, with 14 bases between the two germline ends. This CDR3 has 14 amino acids. DNA for the CDR3: TGTGCCAGCAAGCTAGGGGCGCGAAATTCACCCCTCCACTTT. Encoded protein: CASKLGARNSPLHF.

The chain couples TRBV6-6 to TRBJ2-7; the match to TRBD1 covers 8 bases. The CDR3 sequence is 14 residues long. With 6 bases clipped from V and 4 bases from J, the junction kept 8 bases outside the gene matches. Germline-derived CDR1 and CDR2 are MNHNY and SVGAGI (reference sequence). CDR3 loop: CASRSRQGQYEQYF. The CDR3 nucleotides are TGTGCCAGCAGGTCCAGACAGGGGCAGTACGAGCAGTACTTC.

The chain recombines TRBV5-4 with TRBJ2-7, with D perhaps TRBD2 (6 bases). The CDR3 totals 14 residues. Per the germline V gene, CDR1 is SGHNT and CDR2 is YYREEE (reference sequence). V lost 3 bases, J lost 2 bases, and 12 bases lay in between. The CDR3 DNA follows: TGTGCCAGCAGCTGGGCGGGACCCACCTACGAGCAGTACTTC. Translated, it gives CASSWAGPTYEQYF.

CDR3 nucleotides: TGTGCCAGCAGGTCTAGCGGACTAGCCAAAAACATTCAGTACTTC. Translating it yields CASRSSGLAKNIQYF. The chain links TRBV28 to TRBJ2-4, with TRBD2 identical over 7 bases. This CDR3 has 15 amino acids. Unmatched junction bases numbered 5, after V lost 6 bases and J lost 0 bases. The germline gives CDR1 MDHEN, CDR2 SYDVKM.

This clone was observed a single time. The chain has TRBV28 and TRBJ1-4; TRBD1 matches at 8 bases. V was pared by 2 bases and J by 8 bases, with 1 base of the junction left unmatched. Germline assignment: CDR1 MDHEN and CDR2 SYDVKM. CDR3 length: 13 amino acids. The CDR3 spells CASSLQGAEKLFF. The CDR3 nucleotides are TGTGCCAGCAGTTTACAGGGGGCGGAAAAACTGTTTTTT.

The V and J genes are TRBV5-1 and TRBJ2-7; 9 nucleotides agree with TRBD1. Losses at the gene ends were 0 bases for V and 3 bases for J; bases not matched to a gene: 4. In germline, CDR1 is SGHRS, CDR2 YFSETQ. CDR3 size: 15 residues. CDR3 sequence: CASSLEGTGIYEQYF. The CDR3 DNA sequence: TGCGCCAGCAGCTTGGAGGGGACAGGGATCTACGAGCAGTACTTC.

This chain uses TRBV4-3 with TRBJ1-2; D is unresolved. The V and J ends lost 0 bases and 4 bases respectively, with 9 bases between them. CDR1 is LGHNA, CDR2 YSLEER, per germline. The CDR3 has 14 amino acids. The CDR3 region is CASSQERTRYGYTF. CDR3 coding DNA: TGCGCCAGCAGCCAAGAAAGGACTCGCTATGGCTACACCTTC.

The chain links TRBV5-4 to TRBJ2-1; 11 bases map to TRBD2. V was clipped by 5 bases and J by 7 bases; unmatched bases: 5. Germline V lookup: CDR1 SGHNT, CDR2 YYREEE (reference sequence). The CDR3 is 14 amino acids. This CDR3 reads CASSLAGGMNEQFF. As DNA, the CDR3 is TGTGCCAGCAGTCTAGCGGGAGGCATGAATGAGCAGTTCTTC.

The chain joins TRBV11-2 to TRBJ2-3; 14 bases map to TRBD2. The germline V gene has CDR1 SGHAT and CDR2 FQNNGV. V dropped 6 bases and J dropped 1; count of bases not matched to a gene: 3. The CDR3 spans 16 residues. The CDR3 DNA reads as TGTGCCAGCAGGAGGGGACTAGCGGGAGGCACAGATACGCAGTATTTT. The encoded protein is CASRRGLAGGTDTQYF. The variable domain in full, with the rest retrieved from reference TRBV11-2 and TRBJ2-3, is EAGVAQSPRYKIIEKRQSVAFWCNPISGHATLYWYQQILGQGPKLLIQFQNNGVVDDSQLPKDRFSAERLKGVDSTLKIQPAKLEDSAVYLCASRRGLAGGTDTQYFGPGTRLTVL.

This sequence joins TRBV3-1 (or the pseudogene TRBV3-2) and TRBJ2-2; 7 bases are shared with TRBD2. The germline V gene has CDR1 LGHDT and CDR2 YNNKEL (reference sequence). Germline trimming cut 1 base from V and 0 bases from J; bases unmatched to any gene: 2. The CDR3 totals 16 residues. The chain's CDR3 is CASSQAGLTNTGELFF. The CDR3 nucleotides are TGTGCCAGCAGCCAAGCGGGACTAACGAACACCGGGGAGCTGTTTTTT.

The CDR3 here is CASSRDRAPNTEAFF. The CDR3 DNA sequence: TGTGCCAGCAGCCGGGACAGGGCACCGAACACTGAAGCTTTCTTT. This chain connects TRBV6-5 to TRBJ1-1; TRBD1 aligns across 9 bases. The V segment lost 6 bases and the J segment 1 base; nucleotides outside the gene matches: 6. This CDR3 has 15 residues. Germline assignment: CDR1 MNHEY and CDR2 SVGAGI.

The chain links TRBV28 to TRBJ1-1; perhaps TRBD1 as D (5 bases). The CDR3 is 15 residues long. The V gene lost 6 bases and the J gene lost 4 bases, with 18 bases spanning the gap. Per germline, CDR1 MDHEN and CDR2 SYDVKM. CDR3 sequence reads: CASSPYGARTTEAFF. CDR3 bases: TGTGCCAGCAGCCCTTATGGGGCGCGAACCACTGAAGCTTTCTTT.

This chain joins TRBV7-9 and TRBJ2-7; tentatively, D is TRBD1 (6 bases). CDR1 is SEHNR, CDR2 FQNEAQ, per germline (reference sequence). V gave up 4 bases and J gave up 3 bases, with 10 bases separating them. This CDR3 spans 13 amino acids. The CDR3 reads CASSSNRDYEQYF. Here the CDR3 DNA reads TGTGCCAGCAGCTCGAACAGGGACTACGAGCAGTACTTC.

The V and J genes are TRBV7-8 and TRBJ1-5; tentative D call: TRBD1 (6 bases). The CDR3 totals 16 residues. Germline loops: CDR1 SGHVS, CDR2 FQNEAQ. V gave up 6 bases and J gave up 0 bases, with 15 bases separating them. CDR3 sequence reads: CASRPGGLNSNQPQHF. For the CDR3, the DNA is TGTGCCAGCAGACCCGGGGGGCTGAATAGCAATCAGCCCCAGCATTTT.

The gene calls are TRBV19 and TRBJ2-7, with D possibly TRBD2 on 5 matching bases. The CDR3 consists of 16 residues. Between the trimmed V and J ends, which lost 4 bases and 3 bases, there was a span of 19 bases. Germline loops: CDR1 LNHDA, CDR2 SQIVND (reference sequence). CDR3 DNA sequence: TGTGCCAGTAGTAACCCCCCGGGATCCCCCTACTACGAGCAGTACTTC. It codes for CASSNPPGSPYYEQYF.

The chain has TRBV5-1 and TRBJ1-3; D gene ambiguous. V shed 4 bases and J shed 0 bases, with 14 bases lying between them. CDR3 length: 16 residues. Germline V gene data show CDR1 as SGHRS and CDR2 as YFSETQ. The CDR3 loop is CASSPNGGTSGNTIYF. DNA of the CDR3: TGCGCCAGCAGCCCAAACGGAGGAACCTCTGGAAACACCATATATTTT.

This clone was picked up one time. This chain joins TRBV6-6 and TRBJ1-2; the D gene is possibly TRBD1 (5 bases). The length of the CDR3 is 16 residues. Germline CDR1 reads MNHNY; CDR2 reads SVGAGI (reference sequence). The V gene lost 6 bases and the J gene lost 6 bases, with 23 bases spanning the gap. The CDR3 here is CASSRAGTAAINGYTF. The CDR3 DNA sequence: TGTGCCAGCAGCAGGGCGGGGACTGCGGCTATCAATGGCTACACCTTC.

The chain employs TRBV5-1 and TRBJ1-5, with D possibly TRBD1 on 6 matching bases. The CDR3 sequence is 14 residues long. V was clipped by 4 bases and J by 4 bases, with 12 bases between them. Germline CDR1 SGHRS, CDR2 YFSETQ. CDR3 coding DNA: TGCGCCAGCAGCCTAACAGGGCTAAATCAGCCCCAGCATTTT. The encoded protein is CASSLTGLNQPQHF.

The chain carries TRBV2 and TRBJ1-4; 9 positions agree with TRBD1. The ends lost 6 bases at V and 8 bases at J; junction bases unmatched: 7. Germline V gene data show CDR1 as SNHLY and CDR2 as FYNNEI. The CDR3 has 14 residues. CDR3 region: CASRATGGSEKLFF. Here the CDR3 DNA reads TGTGCCAGCAGGGCGACAGGGGGTAGCGAAAAACTGTTTTTT.

The chain carries TRBV9 and TRBJ1-3; D unclear. The V gene lost 0 bases and the J gene lost 0 bases, with 4 bases spanning the gap. Germline V gene data show CDR1 as SGDLS and CDR2 as YYNGEE. The CDR3 consists of 14 residues. The CDR3 loop is CASSVASSGNTIYF. The CDR3 DNA sequence: TGTGCCAGCAGCGTAGCGAGCTCTGGAAACACCATATATTTT.

The genes are TRBV30 and TRBJ2-3; D is perhaps TRBD2 (6 bases). Germline V gene lookup returns CDR1 GTSNPN and CDR2 SVGIG (reference sequence). This CDR3 is 16 amino acids long. The germline V and J ends were trimmed by 5 bases and 4 bases, with 22 bases remaining between them. For the CDR3, the DNA is TGTGCCTGGGACACCCAAGGGGCGGGGTGGGCAGATACGCAGTATTTT. It encodes CAWDTQGAGWADTQYF. Full variable domain (remainder filled in from reference TRBV30 and TRBJ2-3): SQTIHQWPATLVQPVGSPLSLECTVEGTSNPNLYWYRQAAGRGLQLLFYSVGIGQISSEVPQNLSASRPQDRQFILSSKKLLLSDSGFYLCAWDTQGAGWADTQYFGPGTRLTVL.

The rearrangement joins TRBV7-9 to TRBJ2-6; 10 bases map to TRBD1. The CDR3 spans 17 residues. Trimming at V came to 5 bases and at J to 4 bases, leaving 8 bases not matched to a gene. The V gene's germline CDR1 is SEHNR and CDR2 FQNEAQ (reference sequence). The CDR3, as DNA: TGTGCCAGCAGCGGCGACAGGGGGCTCACGGGGGCCAACGTCCTGACTTTC. It is translated as CASSGDRGLTGANVLTF.

The chain is built from TRBV11-2 and TRBJ1-5; a possible D gene is TRBD1 (5 bases). The CDR3 is made up of 13 amino acids. The V and J ends lost 8 bases and 4 bases respectively, with 12 bases between them. The germline V gene has CDR1 SGHAT and CDR2 FQNNGV. The CDR3 region is CASANGGNQPQHF. DNA of the CDR3: TGTGCCAGCGCAAACGGGGGGAATCAGCCCCAGCATTTT.

This clone has a handful of counts. This chain links TRBV7-2 with TRBJ1-1; 7 bases agree with TRBD1. With 5 bases clipped from V and 2 bases from J, the junction kept 5 bases outside the gene matches. Germline V lookup: CDR1 SGHTA, CDR2 FQGNSA. CDR3 length: 14 residues. DNA of the CDR3: TGTGCCAGCAGCCAACAGGGGACAAACACTGAAGCTTTCTTT. Its translation is CASSQQGTNTEAFF.

The chain is built from TRBV28 and TRBJ2-1, with 7 nucleotides matching TRBD1. Looked up from germline, CDR1 is MDHEN and CDR2 is SYDVKM. The CDR3 spans 15 residues. Trimming took 8 bases from V and 6 from J; bases not matched to a gene: 13. CDR3 in amino acids: CASGLIQGRGNEQFF. The CDR3 coding sequence is TGTGCCAGCGGCCTGATACAGGGGCGTGGCAATGAGCAGTTCTTC.

The V gene is TRBV7-2, the J gene TRBJ2-7, with TRBD1 identical over 9 bases. CDR3 length: 14 amino acids. Germline V CDR1 and CDR2: SGHTA, FQGNSA. The junction had 7 bases not matched to a gene; V was cut back by 8 bases and J by 2 bases. The CDR3 nucleotides read TGTGCCAGCTGTGCGGGACAGGGCCCCTACGAGCAGTACTTC. Translated, it gives CASCAGQGPYEQYF.